This TCR beta chain was sequenced for a study of cytomegalovirus exposure and HLA in healthy donors. Turning to the study itself: Of several hundred genotyped donors, around 86% grouped in the Caucasian-associated ancestry cluster.

V trimming: 5 bases; J trimming: 8 bases; junction bases outside the gene matches: 6. Germline CDR1 is MDHEN and CDR2 is SYDVKM. The CDR3 consists of 13 residues. Overall study results and limits: Reports indicate that TCR beta sequences accurately predicted the HLA-A and HLA-B alleles of most subjects. Reported performance of the classifier showed diagnosis of cytomegalovirus status with high specificity and sensitivity. Near-uniform donor sequencing depth was presumed by presence/absence analyses.

PCR amplification relied on 60 Vbeta primers (plus 13 Jbeta primers). The protocol was immunoSEQ multiplex PCR, while the TCRdb copy is restricted to in-frame clones and leaves out a portion. The table includes 50,000 or so clones, 82% detected once. Regarding this clone: Its antigen is currently unknown.

The V gene is TRBV28, the J gene TRBJ1-2; TRBD1 matches 9 bases. This receptor was taken from a woman under 30 in good health and CMV-seronegative. Sequenced: PBMCs. CDR3 sequence (DNA): TGTGCCAGCAGTCCAAACAGGGGGCTAGGCTACACCTTC. This encodes CASSPNRGLGYTF.